This note documents a single T cell receptor beta chain sequence. Its antigen is not known. The data were produced by immunoSEQ multiplex PCR, yet TCRdb's version contains in-frame clones alone and is incomplete. The sample lists 150,000 to 200,000 clones, 90% seen once, with less than 3% in the top ten. The CDR3 totals 15 residues. The germline gives CDR1 LNHNV, CDR2 YYDKDF (reference sequence). Trimming at V came to 4 bases and at J to 6 bases, leaving 4 bases not matched to a gene. The data were taken from a study of T cell responses to AZD1222 COVID-19 vaccine. About the research overall: Second-dose intervals of approximately 4 or approximately 12 weeks were pooled.

Study observations and caveats: Among the donors, most were white British and more were female, and clonal diversity was possibly underestimated. Unmutated variant regions reportedly attract nearly half of all spike-specific TCRs. Without day 14 samples, only post-peak T cell repertoires were studied.

This TCR was recovered from an adult in good health. Sequencing was performed on peripheral blood, taken on day 0 of AZD1222 vaccination. The chain combines TRBV15 with TRBJ1-6, with 9 positions matching TRBD1. The CDR3 spells CATSTGDRVNSPLHF. The DNA of the CDR3 is TGTGCCACCAGCACCGGGGACAGGGTTAATTCACCCCTCCACTTT.